This T cell receptor beta chain is from a study of cytomegalovirus exposure and HLA in healthy donors (dated 2017 in TCRdb). Broadly, across the study: According to an earlier analysis of a few hundred of the donors, some 180 million T cells yielded approximately 120 million unique TCR beta sequences and less than 300 Gb of sequence data. An early release that covered more than 550 HLA-typed donors contained approximately 300 gigabases of sequencing data and tens of millions of unique TCR sequences. The genetic ancestry cluster associated with self-reported Caucasian donors included about 81% of the roughly 400 genotyped donors. The study aimed to test whether signatures of past pathogen exposure could be identified by cataloging public T cell receptors. Using immunosequencing, the study profiled T cell repertoires from 640 or so subjects and related those repertoires to cytomegalovirus serostatus. A separate validation cohort of over a hundred different subjects was used in addition to the roughly 670-subject first cohort. High-throughput TCR immunosequencing, statistical association of individual TCRs with disease status, and machine learning were combined to predict cytomegalovirus infection status. To study patterns of TCR occurrence, a later analysis re-analyzed previously published TCR beta repertoires from 700 or so donors and added high-resolution HLA genotyping. Rather than using new phenotypic data, the later analysis identified candidate immune exposures from TCR beta sequences and from how often those sequences occurred across donors. An earlier analysis of 587 of the donors used high-throughput TCR beta sequencing to judge whether each TCR beta V gene segment behaved as functional or pseudogenic. Alongside the repertoire data, information on donor age, sex, ethnicity and CMV serostatus was compiled. In a later genetic analysis, genome-wide SNP genotypes for about three fifths of the roughly 670 donors were used, and that subset was treated as a discovery cohort. All discovery cohort repertoires had been generated on a single sequencing platform. HLA typing covered class I and class II loci at four-digit resolution. The number of donors typed differed by locus, with roughly 629-640 for A, B, C, DRB1 and DQB1, around 520 for DQA1, nearly 610 for DPA1, and around 460 for DPB1. Roughly 5 DR-DQ haplotypes were handled as single units for association and clustering, since linkage in the cohort was strong. Among about 410 genotyped donors of the cohort, an average of around 240,000 unique TCR beta nucleotide sequences was sequenced per donor, of which roughly 17% were non-productive.

In its sample, this clone was seen many times. No cognate antigen has been identified for it. Within one base of it there is no much larger clone, and no base qualities were kept. In total, over 600 healthy bone marrow donors made up the cohort. At the time of sampling, all cohort members were nominally healthy, though unrecorded immune exposures were likely present. The donor tested CMV seronegative, placing the donor among the approximately 400 seronegative members of the cohort. A peripheral blood sample was collected from each donor, and TCR beta sequencing was performed on peripheral blood mononuclear cells. Genomic DNA extraction from the blood cell samples was performed with the Qiagen DNeasy Blood Extraction Kit. Beyond this particular receptor, the publication reports: According to a later analysis, TCR association rates differed among HLA loci, with DRB1 alleles showing the most associated TCRs and HLA-C alleles showing the fewest. The classifier was reported to diagnose cytomegalovirus status with high specificity and sensitivity in both the original and validation cohorts. Specific HLA alleles were associated with 15,000 to 20,000 TCR beta sequences at a false discovery rate of 0.05 in a later analysis. Strong co-occurrence of HLA alleles, especially DR and DQ, made assigning TCR associations to individual alleles difficult. Sequencing depth was assumed to be roughly uniform across donors in the presence/absence analyses, though that assumption may not hold. The authors suggested that the approach could potentially be extended to other disease states and immunological phenotypes. This cohort had only TCR beta chains sequenced, and the lack of alpha or paired-chain data limited which features could be detected. A cluster of highly shared sequence variants was judged likely to represent a technical artifact of the sequencing pipeline. In a later analysis, several top co-occurrence clusters were reported to appear linked to parvovirus B19, influenza, CMV and Epstein-Barr virus. In vitro tests confirmed that a few of the cytomegalovirus-associated TCR beta chains recognize cytomegalovirus antigens. A further reported finding was that TCR beta sequences accurately predicted the HLA-A and HLA-B alleles for most subjects in the first cohort. Most CMV-associated TCR beta chains appeared to be HLA-restricted in a later analysis, and the HLA associations seemed to be driven largely by CMV exposure. About 17 rarely observed V segments, including chromosome 9 orphons, were excluded from the earlier analysis of 550 to 700 of the donors because counts were too low. In an earlier analysis of 450 to 750 of the donors, most TCR beta V segments appeared in productive rearrangements about 90% or about 30% of the time, broadly matching IMGT annotations. The only immune exposure information available for the cohort was CMV serostatus. V-gene and J-gene trimming of TCR beta chains was associated with a missense DCLRE1C variant in a later genetic analysis, and the association was replicated in an independent cohort. Across donors, most TCR sequences were observed very rarely, whereas some public TCRs were present in many individuals. In a later genetic analysis, fewer N-insertions in productive TCRs were reported among donors in an Asian-associated ancestry cluster than the roughly 670-donor mean. Correlated functional status among segregating V segments might reflect linkage disequilibrium, but an unknown experimental factor could not be ruled out. Compared with equally common non-associated chains, HLA-associated TCR beta chains in a later analysis were more clonally expanded and had lower generation probabilities. Because some donors lacked HLA typing at each locus, the association tests relied only on the typed subset. The study gave a list of over 150 TCR beta chains associated with cytomegalovirus.

Library preparation employed the immunoSEQ multiplex PCR assay. For the multiplex PCR, a mixture combining 60 forward primers for TCR Vbeta segments and 13 reverse primers for TCR Jbeta segments was used. The CDR3 region of rearranged TCR beta genes was amplified from genomic DNA by a multiplex PCR assay. The Illumina HiSeq System was used to sequence the amplified TCR beta libraries as 87-base-pair reads. The original pipeline was this. A later analysis tallied 80 million to 95 million unique TCR beta chains across the 640 or so repertoires, and about 10 million of those chains were shared by two or more donors. A nearest-neighbor algorithm error-corrected the raw reads and collapsed the reads into unique sequences, merging closely related sequences to remove PCR and sequencing errors. V, D and J gene segments were assigned by aligning CDR3 sequences to IMGT reference sequences. Each retained sequence needed at least a six-nucleotide match to both a V gene segment and a J gene segment. Rearrangements were called productive when the CDR3 lacked stop codons and stayed in frame with V and J; all others were non-productive. CDR3 was defined by IMGT convention, running from the second conserved V-encoded cysteine to the conserved J-encoded phenylalanine. The earlier analysis of a few hundred of the donors excluded sequences that lacked an unambiguous match to a single V gene segment. In an earlier analysis of approximately 560 of the donors, a V segment was called functional when productive rearrangements were above 56.7%, and segregating when the standard deviation between donors exceeded 5%. A statistical classification framework was built for diagnosing cytomegalovirus status from the catalog of TCR beta chain sequences. In a later analysis, V and J genes were assigned by comparing TCR nucleotide sequences against IMGT/GENE-DB human TR gene sequences. In a later analysis, CDR3 sequences and most-parsimonious VDJ recombination scenarios were assigned using the TCRdist pipeline. In a later analysis, each TCR beta chain was defined by its CDR3 amino acid sequence together with its V-gene family, and reads without a unique V-gene family were excluded. In a later analysis, 450 to 600 highly shared, low-generation-probability nucleotide sequences were removed to address suspected cross-contamination and a sequencing artifact. In a later analysis, a clonal expansion index for each public chain was calculated from normalized within-repertoire ranks of inferred template counts. Generation probabilities in a later analysis came from a VDJ recombination model fitted to out-of-frame rearrangements, and those results were checked against IGoR. In a later analysis, TCR-TCR, TCR-HLA and TCR-CMV co-occurrence was scored with hypergeometric tests, and a repertoire-size bias correction was applied to TCR pairs. A later analysis estimated false discovery rates by permuting HLA or CMV assignments 20 times. In a later analysis, co-occurring TCRs were grouped with DBSCAN, and TCRdist sequence similarity was added when clustering was performed within HLA-allele-positive subsets. Repertoires with fewer than 30,000 or more than 120,000 public chains, plus five repertoires with anomalous nucleotide sharing, were excluded from co-occurrence clustering. Here the immuneACCESS table is served through TCRdb, limited to in-frame sequences with V and J called. Missing clones are a known gap in these copies; in checked studies unresolved V genes cover under half, and the rest lacks a known reason. V and J calls plus clone size are reproduced from that table; the DNA served to infer D and trimming. The sample profile shows around 190,000 clones; 60% to 80% of them were found once. The ten largest clones take up under 2.5% of the sample.

This sequence was found in a man in his 60s in good health and CMV-seronegative. Material for sequencing was PBMCs.

The DNA reads as follows: TGTGCCAGCACCACCCGGACAGGGGAGAACAATGAGCAGTTCTTC. Its protein product is CASTTRTGENNEQFF. The chain is encoded by TRBV5-4 joined to TRBJ2-1, with TRBD1 matching 9 junction bases. Inclusive of the bounding cysteine and phenylalanine, the CDR3 is 15 residues long. CDR3 DNA is the only sequence kept; it has 45 bases, read in frame from the first base. Relative to germline, V is missing 6 bases and J is missing 5 bases, with 9 bases of the junction outside any gene match. CDR1 SGHNT and CDR2 YYREEE were looked up in the germline V gene (reference sequence).